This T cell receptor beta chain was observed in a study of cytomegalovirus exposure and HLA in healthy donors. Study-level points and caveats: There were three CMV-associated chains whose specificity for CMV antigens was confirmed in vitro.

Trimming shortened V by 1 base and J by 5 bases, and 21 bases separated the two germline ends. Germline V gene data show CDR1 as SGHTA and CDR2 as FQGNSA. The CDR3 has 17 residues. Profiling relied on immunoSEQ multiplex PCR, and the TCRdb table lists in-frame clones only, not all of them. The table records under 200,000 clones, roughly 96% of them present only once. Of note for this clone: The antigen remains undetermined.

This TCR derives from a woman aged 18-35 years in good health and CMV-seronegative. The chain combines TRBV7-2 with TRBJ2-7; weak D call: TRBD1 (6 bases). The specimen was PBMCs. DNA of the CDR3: TGTGCCAGCAGCTTAGATTCCTCCAGGGGATACGGGAACGAGCAGTACTTC. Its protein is CASSLDSSRGYGNEQYF.